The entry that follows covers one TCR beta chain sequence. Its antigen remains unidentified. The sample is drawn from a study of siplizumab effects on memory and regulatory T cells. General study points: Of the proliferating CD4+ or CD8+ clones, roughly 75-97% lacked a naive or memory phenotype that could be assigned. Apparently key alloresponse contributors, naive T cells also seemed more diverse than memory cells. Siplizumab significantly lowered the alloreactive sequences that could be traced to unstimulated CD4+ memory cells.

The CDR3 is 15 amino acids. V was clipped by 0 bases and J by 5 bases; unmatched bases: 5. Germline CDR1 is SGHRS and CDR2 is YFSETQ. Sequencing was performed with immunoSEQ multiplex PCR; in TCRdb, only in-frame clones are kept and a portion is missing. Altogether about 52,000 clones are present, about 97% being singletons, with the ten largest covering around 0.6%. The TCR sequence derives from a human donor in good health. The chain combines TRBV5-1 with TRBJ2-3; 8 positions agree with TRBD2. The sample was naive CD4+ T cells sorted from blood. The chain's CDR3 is CASSLAGTRGDTQYF. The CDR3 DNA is TGCGCCAGCAGCTTGGCCGGGACTAGGGGAGATACGCAGTATTTT.